The rows below give T cell receptor beta chains drawn from one sample of a study of blood T cells in healthy people across ages. A single record per CDR3 protein comes from TCRdb applying MiXCR to the 5' RACE reads. The sample lists just under 900,000 distinct CDR3 sequences; more than 25% were seen once. The sequenced material came from blood. Source of these receptors: a woman older than 75 in good health. Each CDR3 is given with its conserved first and last residue. Each record gives: V gene, clone size, J gene, D gene, CDR3 DNA, CDR3 protein. D genes are given only for firm matches. Clone size appears in some rows only: once, few, many, or a class for an expanded clone.

TRBV20-1	-	TRBJ1-6	TRBD1	TGCAGTGCTAGGAGAACAGGGGTTAATTCACCCCTCCACTTT	CSARRTGVNSPLHF
TRBV2	-	TRBJ2-2	-	TGCGCCAGCAGGCGGGACTTATCGAACACCGGGGAGCTGTTTTTT	CASRRDLSNTGELFF
TRBV28	few	TRBJ2-1	-	TGTGCCAGCAGTCCATATATGGGGGACGAAGGCCCCAAGTTGGAGCAGTTCTTC	CASSPYMGDEGPKLEQFF
TRBV5-1	once	TRBJ2-3	-	TGCGCCAGCAGCTCCCCCGGTACAGATACGCGGTATTTT	CASSSPGTDTRYF
TRBV7-2	-	TRBJ1-5	-	TGTGCCAGTAGGAGGGAGGTCAATCAGCCCCAGCATTTT	CASRREVNQPQHF
TRBV3-1	-	TRBJ2-1	TRBD2	TGTGCCAGCGTTCACTCCGGGGGGTCCTACAATGAGCAGTTCTTC	CASVHSGGSYNEQFF
TRBV20-1	many	TRBJ2-7	-	TGCAGTGCTAGAGATCAGACTTCCCGACGCTACGAGCAGTACTTC	CSARDQTSRRYEQYF
TRBV6-5	many	TRBJ2-5	-	TGTGCCAGCAGTTACTCGAACGGTGCAGGGCAGGAGACCCAGTACTTC	CASSYSNGAGQETQYF
TRBV20-1	many	TRBJ2-1	-	TGCAGTGCGGACCAACGGGGCTACAATGAGCAGTTCTTC	CSADQRGYNEQFF
TRBV5-5	once	TRBJ2-7	TRBD2	TGTGCCAGCAGCCCCTTAGCGGGAGGGGGACCCTACGAGCAGTACTTC	CASSPLAGGGPYEQYF
TRBV5-1	few	TRBJ2-2	TRBD2	TGCGCCAGCAGCTTGGCGCCAACTAGCGGGGCCCTGACCGGGGAGCTGTTTTTT	CASSLAPTSGALTGELFF
TRBV20-1	many	TRBJ1-2	-	TGCAGTGCTAGATCGGGGGGTGACGGCTACACCTTC	CSARSGGDGYTF
TRBV11-2	many	TRBJ2-5	-	TGTGCCAGCAGCGGACCGGGACAAAAGACCCAGTACTTC	CASSGPGQKTQYF
TRBV6-5	few	TRBJ2-7	TRBD2	TGTGCCAGCAACCAGCGGGATCGGGATGAGCAGTACTTC	CASNQRDRDEQYF
TRBV20-1	once	TRBJ2-5	TRBD1	TGCAGTGCTAGGTCCGGGACAGGGGGGAAAGAGACCCAGTACTTC	CSARSGTGGKETQYF
TRBV7-2	many	TRBJ2-5	TRBD1	TGTGCCAGCAGCTTAGGGTGGGACAGGGGAATGGAGACCCAGTACTTC	CASSLGWDRGMETQYF
TRBV30	-	TRBJ2-3	-	TGTGCCTGGAGATCGGGACTCCCTAAGGATACGCAGTATTTT	CAWRSGLPKDTQYF
TRBV12-3/TRBV12-4	many	TRBJ2-1	-	TGTGCCAGCAGGGGAATGAGCTCCTACAATGAGCAGTTCTTC	CASRGMSSYNEQFF
TRBV6-5	-	TRBJ1-2	-	TGTGCCAGCAGCCCCCGGGCGTCAGGCGGTTATGGCTACACCTTC	CASSPRASGGYGYTF
TRBV2	many	TRBJ2-5	-	TGTGCCAGCAGTGAAAAGGAGGTAGAGGAGACCCAGTACTTC	CASSEKEVEETQYF
TRBV7-2	many	TRBJ2-7	TRBD2	TGTGCCAGCAGCTTAGTCGGGGGGGGGTGGGGTACCTACGAGCAGTACTTC	CASSLVGGGWGTYEQYF
TRBV20-1	many	TRBJ2-3	TRBD1	TGCAGTGCCGACAGGGGTACGGATACGCAGTATTTT	CSADRGTDTQYF
TRBV5-4	-	TRBJ2-3	TRBD2	TGTGCCAGCAGCCCGCCGGCGGGGGGGCCTATAGATACGCAGTATTTT	CASSPPAGGPIDTQYF
TRBV12-3/TRBV12-4	-	TRBJ2-1	-	TGTGCCAGCAGTTTCACAGTCTACAATGAGCAGTTCTTC	CASSFTVYNEQFF